This TCR beta chain was captured in a study of monozygotic twins with inflammatory bowel disease. Per the germline V gene, CDR1 is SQVTM and CDR2 is ANQGSEA. This CDR3 region has 13 residues. UMIs were attached via template switching, each with a 6-nucleotide sample barcode. After re-calling the 5' RACE reads, TCRdb lists one entry per CDR3 protein, DNA absent. The sample's table shows 110,000 to 150,000 distinct CDR3 sequences. Overall study findings and caveats: Findings did not support one strong IBD-associated signal or clonotype. With inverse Simpson as the measure, TCRbeta diversity was lower in IBD patients than in healthy co-twins. Versus healthy twins, IBD patients showed fewer clonotypes shared with others, especially with disease activity.

With respect to this clonotype: Its specificity is unknown.

Sequenced sample: blood. This clonotype originated in a human donor with ulcerative colitis or Crohn's disease, or a healthy co-twin of an affected twin (not recorded which). V and J are TRBV29-1 and TRBJ2-2; checking the TCRdb D call of TRBD1 is not possible without DNA. CDR3 sequence reads: CSTRTGGTGELFF.